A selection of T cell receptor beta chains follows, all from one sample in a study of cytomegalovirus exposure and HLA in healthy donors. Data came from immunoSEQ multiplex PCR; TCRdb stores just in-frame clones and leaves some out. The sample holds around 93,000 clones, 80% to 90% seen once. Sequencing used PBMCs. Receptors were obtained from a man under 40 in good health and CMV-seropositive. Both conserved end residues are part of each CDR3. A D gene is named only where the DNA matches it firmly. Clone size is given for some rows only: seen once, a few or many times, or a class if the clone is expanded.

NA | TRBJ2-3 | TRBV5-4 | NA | CASSFGGVDTQYF | TGTGCCAGCAGCTTCGGCGGCGTGGATACGCAGTATTTT
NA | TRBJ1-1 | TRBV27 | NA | CASSQTEAFF | TGTGCCAGCAGTCAAACTGAAGCTTTCTTT
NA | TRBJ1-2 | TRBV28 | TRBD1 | CASAPGGTNYGYTF | TGTGCCAGCGCCCCAGGGGGAACTAACTATGGCTACACCTTC
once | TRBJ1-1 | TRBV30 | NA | CAWSRQTQNTEAFF | TGTGCCTGGAGCCGGCAGACTCAGAACACTGAAGCTTTCTTT
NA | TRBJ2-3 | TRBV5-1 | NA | CASSLGVGIGGDTQYF | TGCGCCAGCAGCTTGGGGGTAGGGATCGGAGGGGATACGCAGTATTTT
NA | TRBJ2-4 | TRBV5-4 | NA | CASSLYSGGNIQYF | TGTGCCAGCAGCTTGTATTCAGGGGGGAACATTCAGTACTTC
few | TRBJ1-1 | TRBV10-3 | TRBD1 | CAISEQDRGITEAFF | TGTGCCATCAGTGAGCAGGACAGGGGGATCACTGAAGCTTTCTTT
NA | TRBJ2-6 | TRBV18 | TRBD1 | CASSPLVGSGGSGANVLTF | TGTGCCAGCTCACCACTAGTCGGGTCAGGGGGATCTGGGGCCAACGTCCTGACTTTC
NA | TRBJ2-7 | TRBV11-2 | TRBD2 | CASIGGGRPRDEQYF | TGTGCCAGCATCGGCGGGGGGAGGCCCCGTGACGAGCAGTACTTC
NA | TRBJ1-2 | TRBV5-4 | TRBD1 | CASRTGTGLEDGYTF | TGTGCCAGCAGAACCGGGACAGGGCTTGAGGATGGCTACACCTTC
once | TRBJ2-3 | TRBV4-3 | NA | CASSQVAQASTDTQYF | TGCGCCAGCAGCCAAGTCGCCCAGGCTAGCACAGATACGCAGTATTTT
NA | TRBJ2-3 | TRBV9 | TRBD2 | CASSALTNSGEENSDTQYF | TGTGCCAGCAGCGCTCTCACGAATAGCGGGGAGGAGAATTCAGATACGCAGTATTTT
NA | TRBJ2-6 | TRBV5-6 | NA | CASSLTSSGANVLTF | TGTGCCAGCAGCTTGACCAGCTCTGGGGCCAACGTCCTGACTTTC
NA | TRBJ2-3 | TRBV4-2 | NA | CASCLRVGTDTQYF | TGTGCCAGCTGTCTGCGGGTCGGAACAGATACGCAGTATTTT
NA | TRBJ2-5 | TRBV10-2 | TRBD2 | CASRRAAGPGGSALFQETQYF | TGCGCCAGCAGAAGGGCCGCGGGACCGGGGGGGTCGGCCCTCTTTCAAGAGACCCAGTACTTC
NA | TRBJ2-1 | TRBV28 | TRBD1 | CASSIDRVVNEQFF | TGTGCCAGCAGTATAGACAGGGTTGTGAATGAGCAGTTCTTC
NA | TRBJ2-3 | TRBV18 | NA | CASSSDGTISTDTQYF | TGTGCCAGCTCATCGGATGGGACAATAAGCACAGATACGCAGTATTTT
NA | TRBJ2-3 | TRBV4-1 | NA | CASSQDGGAGFTDTQYF | TGCGCCAGCAGCCAAGATGGCGGGGCTGGATTCACAGATACGCAGTATTTT
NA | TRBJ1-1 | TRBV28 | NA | CASSGWRAGTTEAFF | TGTGCCAGCAGCGGTTGGAGGGCCGGAACCACTGAAGCTTTCTTT
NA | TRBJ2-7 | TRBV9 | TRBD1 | CASSPHGTVTYEQYF | TGTGCCAGCAGCCCCCACGGGACAGTCACCTACGAGCAGTACTTC
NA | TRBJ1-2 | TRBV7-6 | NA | CASSYYTGNGYTF | TGTGCCAGCAGCTACTACACAGGGAATGGCTACACCTTC
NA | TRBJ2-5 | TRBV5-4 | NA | CASSLFTVETQYF | TGTGCCAGCAGCTTGTTTACAGTGGAGACCCAGTACTTC
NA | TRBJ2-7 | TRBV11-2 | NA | CASSLGTATYEQYF | TGTGCCAGCAGCTTAGGGACAGCCACCTACGAGCAGTACTTC
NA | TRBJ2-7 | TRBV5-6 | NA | CASSRSSIRQYF | TGTGCCAGCAGCCGCTCTTCTATCCGGCAGTACTTC
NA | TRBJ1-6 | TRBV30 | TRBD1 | CAWGFRTGARLALHF | TGTGCCTGGGGGTTTAGGACAGGCGCGAGGTTGGCCCTCCACTTT
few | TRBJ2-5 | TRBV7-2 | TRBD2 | CASSLAPTSGQETQYF | TGTGCCAGCAGCTTAGCTCCGACTAGCGGCCAAGAGACCCAGTACTTC
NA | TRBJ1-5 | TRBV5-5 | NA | CASSLGQNSNQPQHF | TGTGCCAGCAGCTTGGGGCAGAATAGCAATCAGCCCCAGCATTTT
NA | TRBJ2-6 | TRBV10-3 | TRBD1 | CAISDRWTGGFAGANVLTF | TGTGCCATCAGTGACAGGTGGACAGGGGGCTTTGCCGGGGCCAACGTCCTGACTTTC
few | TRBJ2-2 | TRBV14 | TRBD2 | CASSQVFPGGGELFF | TGTGCCAGCAGCCAAGTCTTCCCGGGGGGCGGGGAGCTGTTTTTT
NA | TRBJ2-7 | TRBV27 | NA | CASGPTREIYEQYF | TGTGCCAGCGGACCCACCCGGGAGATCTACGAGCAGTACTTC
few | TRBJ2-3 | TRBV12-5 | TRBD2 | CASGGGSSGNPDTQYF | TGTGCTAGTGGTGGGGGATCTAGCGGGAACCCAGATACGCAGTATTTT
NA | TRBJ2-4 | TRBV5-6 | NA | CASSLGDTRLAKNIQYF | TGTGCCAGCAGCTTGGGGGACACCAGACTAGCCAAAAACATTCAGTACTTC
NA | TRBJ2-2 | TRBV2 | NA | CASNPGLTTGELFF | TGTGCCAGCAACCCGGGTCTTACCACCGGGGAGCTGTTTTTT
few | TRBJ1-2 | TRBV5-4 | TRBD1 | CASSTGGIGYTF | TGTGCCAGCAGCACAGGGGGCATAGGCTACACCTTC
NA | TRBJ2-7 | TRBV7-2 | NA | CASSLDGGNRDYEQYF | TGTGCCAGCAGCTTAGACGGCGGGAATAGAGACTACGAGCAGTACTTC
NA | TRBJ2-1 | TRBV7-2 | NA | CASSPTGKGNEQFF | TGTGCCAGCAGCCCGACGGGAAAGGGCAATGAGCAGTTCTTC
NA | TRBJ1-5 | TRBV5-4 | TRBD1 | CASSLQGSQPQHF | TGTGCCAGCAGCTTACAGGGGAGTCAGCCCCAGCATTTT
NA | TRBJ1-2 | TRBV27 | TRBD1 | CASSLTGIVSNYGYTF | TGTGCCAGCAGTTTGACAGGGATAGTGTCTAACTATGGCTACACCTTC
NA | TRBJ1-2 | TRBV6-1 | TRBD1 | CASSEGVGTALVKTF | TGTGCCAGCAGTGAAGGGGTAGGGACAGCCTTGGTGAAAACCTTC
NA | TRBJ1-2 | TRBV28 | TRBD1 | CAIRSGGNYGYTF | TGTGCCATCAGGTCAGGGGGCAACTATGGCTACACCTTC
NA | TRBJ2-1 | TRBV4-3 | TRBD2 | CASSQGTTLEQFF | TGCGCCAGCAGCCAGGGGACTACCCTGGAGCAGTTCTTC
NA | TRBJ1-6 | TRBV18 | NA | CASSPSDSHNSPLHF | TGTGCCAGCTCACCCTCGGACAGCCATAATTCACCCCTCCACTTT
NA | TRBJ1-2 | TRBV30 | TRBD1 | CAWSTGQGYGYTF | TGTGCCTGGAGTACGGGACAGGGCTATGGCTACACCTTC
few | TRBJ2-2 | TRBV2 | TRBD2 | CASSVKREGTGELFF | TGTGCCAGCAGTGTAAAGCGGGAAGGAACAGGGGAGCTGTTTTTT
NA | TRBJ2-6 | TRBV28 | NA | CATNKNGDGANVLTF | TGTGCCACCAACAAGAATGGAGATGGGGCCAACGTCCTGACTTTC
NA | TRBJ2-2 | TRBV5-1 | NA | CASSLVGGGTGELFF | TGCGCCAGCAGCCTGGTTGGGGGAGGTACCGGGGAGCTGTTTTTT
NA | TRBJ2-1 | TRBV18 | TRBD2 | CASSQAGGLNEQFF | TGTGCCAGCTCACAGGCGGGAGGGCTAAATGAGCAGTTCTTC
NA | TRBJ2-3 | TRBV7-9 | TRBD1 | CASSLARDRGTDTQYF | TGTGCCAGCAGCTTAGCCCGGGACAGGGGAACAGATACGCAGTATTTT
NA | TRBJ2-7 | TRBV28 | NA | CASSLNSYEQYF | TGTGCCAGCAGTTTAAACAGCTACGAGCAGTACTTC
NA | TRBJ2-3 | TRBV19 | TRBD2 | CASKFSDSGRLDTQYF | TGTGCCAGTAAATTTAGTGATAGCGGGAGGCTGGATACGCAGTATTTT
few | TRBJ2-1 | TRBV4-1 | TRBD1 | CASSRSGTGYNEQFF | TGCGCCAGCAGCCGCTCCGGGACAGGCTACAATGAGCAGTTCTTC
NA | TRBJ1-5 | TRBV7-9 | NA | CASSPGSTLRNQPQHF | TGTGCCAGCAGTCCCGGGAGCACTCTCAGGAATCAGCCCCAGCATTTT